The present entry profiles one T cell receptor beta chain with its context. Its antigen remains unknown. The PCR ran on 60 Vbeta and 13 Jbeta primers. Data came from immunoSEQ multiplex PCR; TCRdb stores just in-frame clones and leaves some out. This sample has 200,000 to 250,000 clones, with roughly 89% found just once. The entry originates in a study of cytomegalovirus exposure and HLA in healthy donors. Germline-derived CDR1 and CDR2 are SGHVS and FQNEAQ. CDR3 length equals 16 residues. V lost 7 bases and J lost 3, with 16 bases in between. General study points: Most of the TCR beta V segments (in an earlier analysis) were productive either about 87% or about 30% of the time. Presence/absence analyses took donor sequencing depth as roughly uniform. A later analysis associated roughly 15,000 TCR beta sequences with HLA alleles at a 0.05 false discovery rate.

The sequence was collected from a woman in her late teens or twenties in good health and CMV-seronegative. The chain employs TRBV7-8 and TRBJ2-6, with D possibly being TRBD2 (6 bases). The sample consisted of PBMCs. The chain's CDR3 is CASKLWGDNGANVLTF. In DNA form, the CDR3 reads TGTGCCAGCAAACTTTGGGGGGATAATGGGGCCAACGTCCTGACTTTC.